This TCR beta chain was identified during a study of T-cell memory formation after mild COVID-19. Study as a whole: TCR clusters mostly belonged to single donors.

Trimming took off 5 bases at V and 2 bases at J, with 11 bases between the two ends. Germline-derived CDR1 and CDR2 are SEHNR and FQNEAQ (reference sequence). The length of the CDR3 is 14 residues. In TCRdb, the 5' RACE reads were re-called with MiXCR into one record per CDR3 protein. The sample carries approximately 560,000 distinct CDR3 sequences, 17% recorded once. This clonotype was counted only a few times. The clonotype originates from an adult woman who had mild COVID-19 (a few samples of this study predate the infection). Cell type and time point are not known. Sequencing was performed on PBMCs or a T cell subset sorted from them (not recorded which). The chain carries TRBV7-9 and TRBJ2-3; tentatively, D is TRBD1 (5 bases). The CDR3 bases are TGTGCCAGCAGCCTGATGGACATCACAGATACGCAGTATTTT. As protein: CASSLMDITDTQYF.